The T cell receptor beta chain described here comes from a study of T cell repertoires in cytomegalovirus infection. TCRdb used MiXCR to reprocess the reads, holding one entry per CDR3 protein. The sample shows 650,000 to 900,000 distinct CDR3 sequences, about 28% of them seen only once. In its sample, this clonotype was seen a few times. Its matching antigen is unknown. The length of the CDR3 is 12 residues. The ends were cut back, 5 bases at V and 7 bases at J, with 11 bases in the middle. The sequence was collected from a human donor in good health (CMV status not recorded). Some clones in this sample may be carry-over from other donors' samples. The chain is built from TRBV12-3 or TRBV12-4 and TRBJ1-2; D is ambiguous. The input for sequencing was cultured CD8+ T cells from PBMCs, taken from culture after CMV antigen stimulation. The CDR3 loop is CASSIGSLGYTF. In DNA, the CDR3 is TGTGCCAGCAGTATAGGGTCCCTTGGCTACACCTTC.